The present T cell receptor beta chain was sequenced within a study of T cell responses to AZD1222 COVID-19 vaccine. Deletions cut 4 bases from V and 0 bases from J, with 18 bases between. The CDR3 consists of 18 residues. The germline V gene encodes CDR1 MDHEN and CDR2 SYDVKM. The repertoire was sequenced with immunoSEQ multiplex PCR; TCRdb's copy has only in-frame clones and lacks some. The profile shows about 73,000 clones, roughly 88% of them singletons. The sequence derives from an adult who received the AZD1222 COVID-19 vaccine. The chain links TRBV28 to TRBJ1-4; D is possibly TRBD1 (5 bases). The sequenced sample was peripheral blood, obtained 28 days after the second AZD1222 dose. The CDR3 reads CASSYIPPGGATNEKLFF. The CDR3 region has the DNA TGTGCCAGCAGTTATATACCCCCCGGGGGGGCAACTAATGAAAAACTGTTTTTT.